The rows below give T cell receptor beta chains drawn from one sample of a study of T-cell reconstitution after alpha-beta-depleted transplantation in children. One entry per CDR3 protein results from TCRdb running MiXCR on the PCR reads. The table shows about 200,000 distinct CDR3 sequences, with around 9.2% occurring only once. The sample was PBMCs, mostly from graft donor cells, taken 360 days after TCRalphabeta/CD19-depleted stem cell transplant. These receptors were obtained from a male patient aged 2-15 years who had a stem cell transplant for acute myeloid leukemia, so the T cells may come from the graft donor. The conserved cysteine and the conserved F or W are not part of the CDR3 here. A D gene is named only where the DNA matches it firmly.

13,TRBD2,TRBV10-1,TRBJ2-1,ASSESGGSYNEQF
18,TRBD1,TRBV4-3,TRBJ1-4,ASSQGSPGQGSILNEKLF
10,TRBD2,TRBV20-1,TRBJ2-3,SASGRPDTQY
13,TRBD2,TRBV28,TRBJ2-7,ATSPLSSGGYEQY
10,-,TRBV12-5,TRBJ2-3,ASVLGTDTQY
13,-,TRBV5-1,TRBJ1-2,ASKFEDSPNYGYT
12,-,TRBV18,TRBJ1-5,ASSPEVGSRTQH
11,TRBD1,TRBV20-1,TRBJ1-2,SAIDRGPNGYT
15,TRBD2,TRBV12-3/TRBV12-4,TRBJ2-2,ASSSDTGTSITGELF
14,-,TRBV29-1,TRBJ1-3,SAPRRSDRSGNTIY
9,-,TRBV5-5,TRBJ2-1,ASSSITEQF
12,TRBD1,TRBV20-1,TRBJ2-5,SARDPQGAETQY
12,TRBD1,TRBV18,TRBJ2-7,ASSPKSQGDEQY
19,TRBD2,TRBV27,TRBJ2-7,ASHPRGRPGLAGGLDYEQY
13,TRBD2,TRBV20-1,TRBJ2-5,SAQGLAGREETQY
12,TRBD2,TRBV12-3/TRBV12-4,TRBJ2-7,ASSKRGVHYEQY
12,-,TRBV7-6,TRBJ1-6,ASSSDPYNSPLH
11,-,TRBV6-1,TRBJ2-5,ASSRRWQETQY
12,TRBD2,TRBV12-3/TRBV12-4,TRBJ2-5,ASKPGLPQETQY
12,-,TRBV3-1,TRBJ2-5,ASSQRGYQETQY
15,TRBD2,TRBV7-8,TRBJ2-5,ASSPTLAGGPKETQY
15,-,TRBV15,TRBJ2-5,ATSRDNRGAFQETQY
14,-,TRBV10-3,TRBJ2-7,AISETAEGYAYEQY
13,TRBD2,TRBV7-2,TRBJ2-3,ASSLKRGGTDTQY
9,-,TRBV10-3,TRBJ1-2,AISDSVGYT
12,-,TRBV12-3/TRBV12-4,TRBJ2-2,ASSRGPGTGELF
16,TRBD1,TRBV30,TRBJ1-1,AWSILWTGVIMNTEAF
13,TRBD2,TRBV12-5,TRBJ2-1,ASGQEGLAGGEQF
12,TRBD1,TRBV12-3/TRBV12-4,TRBJ2-1,ASTDRGDYNEQF
15,TRBD1,TRBV14,TRBJ2-4,ASSQETGRLAKNIQY
11,-,TRBV20-1,TRBJ2-2,SAPLVRTGELF
14,TRBD2,TRBV7-2,TRBJ2-3,ASSFGLAGGTDTQY
9,-,TRBV6-5,TRBJ2-3,ASSTSDTQY
10,-,TRBV20-1,TRBJ2-5,SAASRLETQY
13,-,TRBV6-2/TRBV6-3,TRBJ2-1,ASKPSGSSYNEQF
14,TRBD1,TRBV5-1,TRBJ2-5,ASSLYRGRIQETQY
14,TRBD1,TRBV7-9,TRBJ2-1,ASSFWWERTGREQF
12,-,TRBV9,TRBJ2-3,ASSTSGSTDTQY